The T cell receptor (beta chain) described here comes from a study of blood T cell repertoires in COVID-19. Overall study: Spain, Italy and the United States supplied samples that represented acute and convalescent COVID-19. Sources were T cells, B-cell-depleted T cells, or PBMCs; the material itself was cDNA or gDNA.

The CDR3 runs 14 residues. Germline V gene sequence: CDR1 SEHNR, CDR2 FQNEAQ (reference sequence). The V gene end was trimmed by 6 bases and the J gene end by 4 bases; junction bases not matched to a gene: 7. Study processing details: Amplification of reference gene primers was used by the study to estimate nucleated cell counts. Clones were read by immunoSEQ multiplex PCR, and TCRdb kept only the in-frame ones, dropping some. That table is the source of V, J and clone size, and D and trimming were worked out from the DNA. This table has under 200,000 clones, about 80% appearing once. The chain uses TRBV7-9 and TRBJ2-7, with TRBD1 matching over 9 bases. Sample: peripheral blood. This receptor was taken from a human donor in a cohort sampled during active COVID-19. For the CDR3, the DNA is TGTGCCAGCAGGGCCGGGACAGGGCAGTACGAGCAGTACTTC. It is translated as CASRAGTGQYEQYF.